A selection of T cell receptor beta chains follows, all from one sample in a study of T-cell memory formation after mild COVID-19. Each CDR3 protein is one row after TCRdb ran MiXCR on the 5' RACE reads. The sample carries roughly 380,000 distinct CDR3 sequences, 25% to 30% recorded once. Source material: PBMCs or a T cell subset sorted from them (not recorded which). All receptors derive from an adult woman who had mild COVID-19 (a few samples of this study predate the infection). Cell type and time point are not known. Each CDR3 is given with its conserved first and last residue. D genes are given only for firm matches. Expanded clones get a size class; other rows say once, few or many, or leave the size out.

J gene,clone size,D gene,V gene,CDR3 length,CDR3 DNA,CDR3 protein
TRBJ2-2,few,NA,TRBV3-1,16,TGTGCCAGCAGCCGCGACCCGGGACAGAACACCGGGGAGCTGTTTTTT,CASSRDPGQNTGELFF
TRBJ2-5,NA,NA,TRBV25-1,14,TGTGCCAGCAGTGTGGGCCAACGCCAAGAGACCCAGTACTTC,CASSVGQRQETQYF
TRBJ2-1,once,TRBD1,TRBV6-5,18,TGTGCCAGCAGCTCACTACGGGAGGGACAGGGGGCTTTCAATGAGCAGTTCTTC,CASSSLREGQGAFNEQFF
TRBJ2-7,once,NA,TRBV7-3,10,TGTGCCAGCACCTTGATCGAGCAGTACTTC,CASTLIEQYF
TRBJ1-3,NA,NA,TRBV29-1,12,TGCAGCGTTGAGGGGGCTGGAAACACCATATATTTT,CSVEGAGNTIYF
TRBJ1-6,NA,NA,TRBV12-3/TRBV12-4,17,TGTGCTAGCAGTTTAGCGGGGACCAGCTCCTATAATTCACCCCTCCACTTT,CASSLAGTSSYNSPLHF
TRBJ2-1,NA,TRBD2,TRBV4-1,14,TGCGCCAGCCGCGGGGGGCCCGAATCCAATGAGCAGTTCTTC,CASRGGPESNEQFF
TRBJ1-6,NA,TRBD1,TRBV25-1,17,TGTGCCAGCAGTGGAATAACAGGGGTGTCCTATAATTCACCCCTCCACTTT,CASSGITGVSYNSPLHF
TRBJ2-2,NA,NA,TRBV7-3,16,TGTGCCAGCAGCCCCGACCCGGCAGTGATCACCGGGGAGCTGTTTTTT,CASSPDPAVITGELFF
TRBJ1-2,few,NA,TRBV6-1,13,TGTGCCAGCAGTGGGGACAAAATCTATGGCTACACCTTC,CASSGDKIYGYTF
TRBJ2-7,NA,NA,TRBV7-9,12,TGTGCCAGCAGCTTAGTGCTCTCCGAGCAGTACTTC,CASSLVLSEQYF
TRBJ2-2,NA,TRBD1,TRBV7-2,14,TGTGCCAGCAGCTTTGTACAGGGGTCCGGGGAGCTGTTTTTT,CASSFVQGSGELFF
TRBJ2-5,NA,NA,TRBV7-3,13,TGTGCCAGCAGCCAATCAGGGCAGGAGACCCAGTACTTC,CASSQSGQETQYF
TRBJ2-7,few,TRBD2,TRBV5-1,14,TGCGCCAGCAGCTTAAGACTAGCGGATTACGAGCAGTACTTC,CASSLRLADYEQYF
TRBJ2-7,few,NA,TRBV12-3/TRBV12-4,12,TGTGCCAGCAGCCCTCTCTACTACGAGCAGTACTTC,CASSPLYYEQYF
TRBJ2-1,NA,TRBD2,TRBV4-3,17,TGCGCCAGCAGCCAAGCCGGGACTATTAGCTCCTACAATGAGCAGTTCTTC,CASSQAGTISSYNEQFF
TRBJ1-1,NA,NA,TRBV20-1,11,TGCAGTGCTAGCGAGGCGGGGTCGGCTTTCTTT,CSASEAGSAFF
TRBJ2-6,NA,TRBD1,TRBV2,17,TGTGCCAGCAGTGGTCGCAGGGGGCCCTCTGGGGCCAACGTCCTGACTTTC,CASSGRRGPSGANVLTF
TRBJ1-2,NA,NA,TRBV5-5,14,TGTGCCAGCAGCTCTGACGGGACTAACTATGGCTACACCTTC,CASSSDGTNYGYTF
TRBJ2-2,few,TRBD1,TRBV12-3/TRBV12-4,16,TGTGCCAGCAAAAGGGACAGCGGACCGAACACCGGGGAGCTGTTTTTT,CASKRDSGPNTGELFF